The clone carrying this TCR beta chain has a handful of counts. Profiled with immunoSEQ multiplex PCR; TCRdb holds only in-frame clones, not every one. The sample contains roughly 86,000 clones, over 85% of which appear only once. The data derive from a study of control samples from healthy donors and cancer patients. Germline loops: CDR1 KGHSH, CDR2 LQKENI. Germline trimming cut 4 bases from V and 7 bases from J; bases unmatched to any gene: 10. The CDR3 contains 14 residues. The sequencing sample was made of blood. This chain uses TRBV18 with TRBJ2-7, with 7 bases matching TRBD1. The sequence derives from a woman between 25 and 40 years old in good health. As DNA, the CDR3 is TGTGCCAGCTCACGAGGACAGGAGGTAAATGAGCAGTACTTC. It specifies CASSRGQEVNEQYF.